This T cell receptor beta chain was recovered during a study of T-cell reconstitution after alpha-beta-depleted transplantation in children. The study's findings and limits: About two months after transplant, alpha-beta T cells reportedly came from several hundred expanded graft clones. After one year, T-cell counts and TCRbeta diversity mostly came from new T cells.

The sample holds a few counts of this clonotype. Its antigen remains unknown. Per germline, CDR1 LGHDT and CDR2 YNNKEL (reference sequence). The CDR3 is 16 residues long. V was pared by 2 bases and J by 6 bases, with 9 bases of the junction left unmatched. Preparation of the TCRbeta library involved a method that used unique molecular identifiers. Via MiXCR, TCRdb re-called the PCR reads, giving one row per CDR3 protein. Here the sample spans roughly 100,000 distinct CDR3 sequences, about 8% being singletons. The rearrangement joins TRBV3-1 to TRBJ2-1; 8 positions match TRBD2. The material was PBMCs, obtained before TCRalphabeta/CD19-depleted stem cell transplant. This clonotype was sampled from a boy aged 2 to 9 with acute lymphoblastic leukemia, due to receive a stem cell transplant. DNA of the CDR3: TGTGCCAGCAGCCAACTTAGGACGGGAGGGGTCAATGAGCAGTTCTTC. This translates into CASSQLRTGGVNEQFF.